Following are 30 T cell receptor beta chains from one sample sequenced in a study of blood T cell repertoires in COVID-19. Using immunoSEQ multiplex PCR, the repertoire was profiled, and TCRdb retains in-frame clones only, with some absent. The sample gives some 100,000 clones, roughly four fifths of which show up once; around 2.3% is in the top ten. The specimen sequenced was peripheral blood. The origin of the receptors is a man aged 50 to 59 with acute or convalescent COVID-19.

CDR3 nucleotide sequence: TGTGCCAGCAGCTACCGGACTAGCGGGGCCCCCACCGGGGAGCTGTTTTTT. Protein product: CASSYRTSGAPTGELFF. The chain employs TRBV7-9 and TRBJ2-2; 12 positions agree with TRBD2. Germline values: CDR1 SEHNR, CDR2 FQNEAQ (reference sequence). The length of the CDR3 is 17 residues. With V trimmed by 4 bases and J by 4 bases, 7 bases remained unmatched.

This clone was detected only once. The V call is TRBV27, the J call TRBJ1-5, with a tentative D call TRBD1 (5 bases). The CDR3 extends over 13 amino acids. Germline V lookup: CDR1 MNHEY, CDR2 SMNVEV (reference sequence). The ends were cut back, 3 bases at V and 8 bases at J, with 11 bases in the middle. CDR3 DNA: TGTGCCAGCAGTTTTTCAGTAGGGGAGCCCCAGCATTTT. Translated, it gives CASSFSVGEPQHF.

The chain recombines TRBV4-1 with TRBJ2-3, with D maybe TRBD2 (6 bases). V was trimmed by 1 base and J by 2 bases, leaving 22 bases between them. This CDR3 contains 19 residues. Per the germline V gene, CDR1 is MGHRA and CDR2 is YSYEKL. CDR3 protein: CASSQVFPGGPGPTDTQYF. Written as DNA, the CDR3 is TGCGCCAGCAGCCAAGTTTTTCCTGGAGGGCCCGGTCCCACAGATACGCAGTATTTT.

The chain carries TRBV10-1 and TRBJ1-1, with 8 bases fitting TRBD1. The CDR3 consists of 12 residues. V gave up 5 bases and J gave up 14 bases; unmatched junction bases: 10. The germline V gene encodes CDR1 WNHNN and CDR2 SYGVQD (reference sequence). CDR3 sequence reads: CASSKSGGAYFF. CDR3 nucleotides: TGCGCCAGCAGTAAATCAGGGGGCGCATACTTCTTT.

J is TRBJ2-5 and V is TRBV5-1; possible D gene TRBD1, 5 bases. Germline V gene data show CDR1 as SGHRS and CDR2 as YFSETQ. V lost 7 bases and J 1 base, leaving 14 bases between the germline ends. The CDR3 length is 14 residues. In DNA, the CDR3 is TGCGCCAGCCGGGCCAGACAGTTCCAAGAGACCCAGTACTTC. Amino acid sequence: CASRARQFQETQYF.

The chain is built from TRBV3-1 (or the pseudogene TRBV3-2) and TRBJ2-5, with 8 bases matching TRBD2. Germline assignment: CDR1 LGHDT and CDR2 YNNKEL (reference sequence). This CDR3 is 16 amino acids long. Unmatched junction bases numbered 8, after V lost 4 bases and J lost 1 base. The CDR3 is CASSLLLADFQETQYF. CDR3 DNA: TGTGCCAGCAGCCTCTTACTAGCGGATTTCCAAGAGACCCAGTACTTC.

The CDR3 sequence is CASSYSPGWKTQYF. CDR3 sequence (DNA): TGTGCCAGCAGTTACTCGCCAGGGTGGAAGACCCAGTACTTC. The chain recombines TRBV6-5 with TRBJ2-5, with D possibly being TRBD1 (5 bases). V gave up 0 bases and J gave up 6 bases, with 11 bases separating them. The CDR3 has 14 residues. Germline-derived CDR1 and CDR2 are MNHEY and SVGAGI.

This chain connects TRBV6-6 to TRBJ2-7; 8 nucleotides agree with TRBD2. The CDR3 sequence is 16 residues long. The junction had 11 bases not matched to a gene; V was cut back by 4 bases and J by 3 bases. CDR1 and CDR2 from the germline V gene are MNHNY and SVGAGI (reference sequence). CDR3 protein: CASSSHSGKSYYEQYF. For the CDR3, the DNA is TGTGCCAGCAGTTCCCATAGCGGGAAGTCTTACTACGAGCAGTACTTC.

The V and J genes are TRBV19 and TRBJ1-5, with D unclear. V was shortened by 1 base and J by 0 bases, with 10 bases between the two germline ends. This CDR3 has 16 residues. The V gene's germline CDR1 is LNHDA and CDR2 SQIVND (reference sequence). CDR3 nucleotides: TGTGCCAGTAGTATAGCATGGGAGGGTAGCAATCAGCCCCAGCATTTT. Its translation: CASSIAWEGSNQPQHF.

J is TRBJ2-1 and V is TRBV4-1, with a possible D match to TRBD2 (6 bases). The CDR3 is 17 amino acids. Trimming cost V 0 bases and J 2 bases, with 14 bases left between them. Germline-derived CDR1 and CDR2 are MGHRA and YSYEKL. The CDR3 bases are TGCGCCAGCAGCCAAGATTCGAGGGAGGCCACCTACAATGAGCAGTTCTTC. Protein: CASSQDSREATYNEQFF.

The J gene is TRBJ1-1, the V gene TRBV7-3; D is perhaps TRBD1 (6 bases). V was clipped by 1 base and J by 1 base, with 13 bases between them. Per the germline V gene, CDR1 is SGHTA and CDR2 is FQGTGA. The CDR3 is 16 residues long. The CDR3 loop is CASSLSRDRRNTEAFF. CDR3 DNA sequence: TGTGCCAGCAGCTTAAGTCGAGACAGGAGGAACACTGAAGCTTTCTTT.

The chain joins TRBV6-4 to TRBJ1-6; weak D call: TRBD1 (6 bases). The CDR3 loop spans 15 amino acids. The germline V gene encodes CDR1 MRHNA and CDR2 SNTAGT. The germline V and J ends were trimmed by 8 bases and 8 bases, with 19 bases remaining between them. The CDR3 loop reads CASGPEAGVDSPLHF. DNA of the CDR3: TGTGCCAGCGGACCCGAGGCAGGGGTAGATTCACCCCTCCACTTT.

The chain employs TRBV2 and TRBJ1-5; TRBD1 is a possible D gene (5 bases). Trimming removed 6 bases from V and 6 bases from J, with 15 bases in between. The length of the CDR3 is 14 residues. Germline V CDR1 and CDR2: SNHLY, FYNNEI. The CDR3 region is CASSPRTQGQPQHF. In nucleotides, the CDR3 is TGTGCCAGCAGCCCCCGAACTCAGGGTCAGCCCCAGCATTTT.

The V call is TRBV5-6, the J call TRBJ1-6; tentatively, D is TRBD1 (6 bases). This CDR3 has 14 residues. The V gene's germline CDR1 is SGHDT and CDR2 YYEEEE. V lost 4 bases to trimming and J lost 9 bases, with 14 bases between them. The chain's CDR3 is CASSAGTLSSPLHF. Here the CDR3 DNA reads TGTGCCAGCAGCGCAGGGACACTATCTTCACCCCTCCACTTT.

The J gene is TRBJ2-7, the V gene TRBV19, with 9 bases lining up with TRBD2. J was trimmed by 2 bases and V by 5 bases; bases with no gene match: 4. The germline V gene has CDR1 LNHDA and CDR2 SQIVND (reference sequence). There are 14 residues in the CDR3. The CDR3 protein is CASSSGLATYEQYF. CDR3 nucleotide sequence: TGTGCCAGTAGTTCCGGACTAGCGACCTACGAGCAGTACTTC.

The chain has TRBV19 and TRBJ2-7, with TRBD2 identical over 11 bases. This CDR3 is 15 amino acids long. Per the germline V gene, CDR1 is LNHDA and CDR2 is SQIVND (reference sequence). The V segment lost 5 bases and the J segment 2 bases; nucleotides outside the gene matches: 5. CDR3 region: CASSRMTSGAYEQYF. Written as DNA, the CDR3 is TGTGCCAGTAGTCGGATGACTAGCGGGGCCTACGAGCAGTACTTC.

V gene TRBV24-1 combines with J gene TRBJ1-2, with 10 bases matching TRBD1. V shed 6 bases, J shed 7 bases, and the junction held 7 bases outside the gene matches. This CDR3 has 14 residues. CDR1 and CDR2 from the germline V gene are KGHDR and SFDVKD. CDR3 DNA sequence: TGTGCCACCAGTATGACAGGGGGCGACGGTGGCTACACCTTC. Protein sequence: CATSMTGGDGGYTF.

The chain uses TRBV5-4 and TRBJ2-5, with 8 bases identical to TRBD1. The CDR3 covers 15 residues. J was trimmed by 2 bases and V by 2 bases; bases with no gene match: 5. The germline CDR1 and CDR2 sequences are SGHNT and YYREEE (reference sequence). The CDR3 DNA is TGTGCCAGCAGCTTTGACAGGGGTCTTCAAGAGACCCAGTACTTC. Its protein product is CASSFDRGLQETQYF.

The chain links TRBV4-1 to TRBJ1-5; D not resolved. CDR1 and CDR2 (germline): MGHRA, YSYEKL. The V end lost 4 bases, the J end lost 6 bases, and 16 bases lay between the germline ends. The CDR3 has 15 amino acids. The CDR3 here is CASSRLPRGFQPQHF. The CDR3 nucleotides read TGCGCCAGCAGCCGTCTACCGCGAGGGTTTCAGCCCCAGCATTTT.

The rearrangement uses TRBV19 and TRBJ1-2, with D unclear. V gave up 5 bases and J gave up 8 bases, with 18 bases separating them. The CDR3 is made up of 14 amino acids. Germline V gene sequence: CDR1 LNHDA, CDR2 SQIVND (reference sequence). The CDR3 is CASSLRRVGYGYTF. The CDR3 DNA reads TGTGCCAGTAGTTTGCGTCGGGTTGGGTACGGCTACACCTTC.

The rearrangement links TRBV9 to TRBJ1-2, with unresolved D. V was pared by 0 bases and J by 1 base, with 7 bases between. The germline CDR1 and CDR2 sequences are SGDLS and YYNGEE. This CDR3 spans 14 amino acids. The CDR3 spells CASSVETSNYGYTF. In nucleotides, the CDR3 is TGTGCCAGCAGCGTAGAGACAAGTAACTATGGCTACACCTTC. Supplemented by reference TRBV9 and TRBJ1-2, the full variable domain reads DSGVTQTPKHLITATGQRVTLRCSPRSGDLSVYWYQQSLDQGLQFLIQYYNGEERAKGNILERFSAQQFPDLHSELNLSSLELGDSALYFCASSVETSNYGYTFGSGTRLTVV.

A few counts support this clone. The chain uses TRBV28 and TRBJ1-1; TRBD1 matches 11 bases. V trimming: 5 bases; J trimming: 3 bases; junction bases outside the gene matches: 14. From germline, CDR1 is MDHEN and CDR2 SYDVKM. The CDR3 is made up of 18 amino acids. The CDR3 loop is CASSAVGQGGLRDTEAFF. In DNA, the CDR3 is TGTGCCAGCAGTGCCGTGGGACAGGGGGGTCTTCGGGACACTGAAGCTTTCTTT.

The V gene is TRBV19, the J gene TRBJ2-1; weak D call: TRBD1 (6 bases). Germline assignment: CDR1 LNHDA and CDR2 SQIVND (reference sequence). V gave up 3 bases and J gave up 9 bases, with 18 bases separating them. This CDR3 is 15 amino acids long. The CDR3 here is CASSISGGPMGEQFF. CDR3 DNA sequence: TGTGCCAGTAGTATTTCTGGGGGCCCCATGGGTGAGCAGTTCTTC.

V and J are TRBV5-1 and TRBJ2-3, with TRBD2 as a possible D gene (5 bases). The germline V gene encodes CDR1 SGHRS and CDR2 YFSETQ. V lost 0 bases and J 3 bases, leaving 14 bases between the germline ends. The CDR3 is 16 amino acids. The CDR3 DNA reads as TGCGCCAGCAGCTTGGGACCGCCCCCGGGGACAGATACGCAGTATTTT. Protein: CASSLGPPPGTDTQYF.

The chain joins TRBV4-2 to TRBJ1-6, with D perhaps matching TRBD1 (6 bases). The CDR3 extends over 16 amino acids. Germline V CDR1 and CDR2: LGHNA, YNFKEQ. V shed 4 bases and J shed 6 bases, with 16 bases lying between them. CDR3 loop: CASSRAQGKGNSPLHF. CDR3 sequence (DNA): TGTGCCAGCAGCCGAGCCCAGGGGAAGGGTAATTCACCCCTCCACTTT.

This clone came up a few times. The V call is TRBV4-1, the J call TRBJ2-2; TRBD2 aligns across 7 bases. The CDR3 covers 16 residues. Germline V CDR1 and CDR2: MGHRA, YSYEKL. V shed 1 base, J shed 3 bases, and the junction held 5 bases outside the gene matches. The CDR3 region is CASSQGGGRDTGELFF. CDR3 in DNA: TGCGCCAGCAGCCAAGGGGGCGGGAGAGACACCGGGGAGCTGTTTTTT.

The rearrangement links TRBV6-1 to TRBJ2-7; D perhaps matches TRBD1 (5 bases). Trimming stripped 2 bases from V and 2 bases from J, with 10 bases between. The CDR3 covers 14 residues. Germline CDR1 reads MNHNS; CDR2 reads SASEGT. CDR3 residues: CASSESLTAYEQYF. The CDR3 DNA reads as TGTGCCAGCAGTGAAAGCCTGACAGCCTACGAGCAGTACTTC.

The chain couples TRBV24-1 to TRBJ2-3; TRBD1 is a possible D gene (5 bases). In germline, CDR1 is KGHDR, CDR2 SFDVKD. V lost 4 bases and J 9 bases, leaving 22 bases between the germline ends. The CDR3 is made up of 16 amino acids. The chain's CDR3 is CATSDPIDSPRETQYF. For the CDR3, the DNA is TGTGCCACCAGTGACCCTATCGACAGCCCTAGGGAAACGCAGTATTTT.

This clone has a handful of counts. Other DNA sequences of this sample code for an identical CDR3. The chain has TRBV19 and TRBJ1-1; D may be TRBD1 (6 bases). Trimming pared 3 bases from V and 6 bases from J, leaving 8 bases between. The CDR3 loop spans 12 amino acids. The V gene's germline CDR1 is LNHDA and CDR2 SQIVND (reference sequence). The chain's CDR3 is CASSIGGSEAFF. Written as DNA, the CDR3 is TGTGCCAGTAGTATTGGGGGCTCTGAAGCTTTCTTT.

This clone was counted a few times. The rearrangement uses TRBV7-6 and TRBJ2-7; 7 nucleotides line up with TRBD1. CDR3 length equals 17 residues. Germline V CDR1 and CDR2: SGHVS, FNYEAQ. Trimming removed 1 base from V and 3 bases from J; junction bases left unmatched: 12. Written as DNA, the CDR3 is TGTGCCAGCAGCTTAGTAGTTCCGGGACAGAAAGACTACGAGCAGTACTTC. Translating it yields CASSLVVPGQKDYEQYF. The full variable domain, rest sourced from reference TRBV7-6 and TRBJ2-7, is GAGVSQSPRYKVTKRGQDVALRCDPISGHVSLYWYRQALGQGPEFLTYFNYEAQQDKSGLPNDRFSAERPEGSISTLTIQRTEQRDSAMYRCASSLVVPGQKDYEQYFGPGTRLTVT.